This T cell receptor (beta chain) was observed in a study of T cell repertoires in cytomegalovirus infection. On the study more broadly: Recently identified HLA-C-restricted CMV epitopes were used, and well-studied HLA-B-restricted CMV epitopes were used as well.

Findings of the study overall: Dominating the ex vivo response were TCR beta clonotypes that were CMV-specific and HLA-C-restricted. Public TCR beta family frequency separated CMV-and-HLA carriers, including in an independent cohort.

TCRdb recomputed calls from the reads with MiXCR, one row per CDR3 protein. The sample yields hundreds of thousands of distinct CDR3 sequences, roughly a third seen once. As to this clonotype: Its antigen is not identified.

CDR1 and CDR2 from the germline V gene are MDHEN and SYDVKM. Trimming took off 5 bases at V and 0 bases at J, with 17 bases between the two ends. The CDR3 runs to 17 residues. The source is a human donor in good health (CMV status not recorded). Some clones in this sample may be carry-over from other donors' samples. This chain joins TRBV28 and TRBJ1-5; no clear D. The sequences come from cultured PBMCs, collected from culture after CMV antigen stimulation. The DNA for the CDR3 is TGTGCCAGCAGTCCTCCCCAGGCAGTAAATAGCAATCAGCCCCAGCATTTT. This translates into CASSPPQAVNSNQPQHF.